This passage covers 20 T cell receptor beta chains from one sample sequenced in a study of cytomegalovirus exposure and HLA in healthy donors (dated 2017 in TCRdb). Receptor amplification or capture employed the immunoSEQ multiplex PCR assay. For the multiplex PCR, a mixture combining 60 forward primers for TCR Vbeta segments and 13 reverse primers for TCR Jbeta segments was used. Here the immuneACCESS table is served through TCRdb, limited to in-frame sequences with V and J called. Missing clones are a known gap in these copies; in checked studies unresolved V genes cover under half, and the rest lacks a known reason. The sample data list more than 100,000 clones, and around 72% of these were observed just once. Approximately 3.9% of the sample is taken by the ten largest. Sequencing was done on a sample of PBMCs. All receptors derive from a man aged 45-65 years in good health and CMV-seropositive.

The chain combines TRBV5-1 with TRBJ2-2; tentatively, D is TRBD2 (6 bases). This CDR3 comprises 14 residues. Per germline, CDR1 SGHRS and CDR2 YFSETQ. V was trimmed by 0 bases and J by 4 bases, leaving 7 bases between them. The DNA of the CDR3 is TGCGCCAGCAGCTTGGGGCGGGGCACCGGGGAGCTGTTTTTT. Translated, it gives CASSLGRGTGELFF. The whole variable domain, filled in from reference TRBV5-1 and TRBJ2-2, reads KAGVTQTPRYLIKTRGQQVTLSCSPISGHRSVSWYQQTPGQGLQFLFEYFSETQRNKGNFPGRFSGRQFSNSRSEMNVSTLELGDSALYLCASSLGRGTGELFFGEGSRLTVL.

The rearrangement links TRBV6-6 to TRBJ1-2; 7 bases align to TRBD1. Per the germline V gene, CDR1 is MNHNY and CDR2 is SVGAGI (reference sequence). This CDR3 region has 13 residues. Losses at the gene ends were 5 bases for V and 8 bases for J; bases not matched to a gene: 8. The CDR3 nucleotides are TGTGCCAGCAGTCTTACAGGGGTTCAGGGCTACACCTTC. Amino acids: CASSLTGVQGYTF.

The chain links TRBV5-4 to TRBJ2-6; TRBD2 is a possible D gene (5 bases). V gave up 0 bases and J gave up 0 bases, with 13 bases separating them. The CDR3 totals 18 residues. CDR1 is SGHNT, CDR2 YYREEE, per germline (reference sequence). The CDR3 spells CASSLGRVGSSGANVLTF. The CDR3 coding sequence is TGTGCCAGCAGCTTGGGACGGGTGGGGAGCTCTGGGGCCAACGTCCTGACTTTC. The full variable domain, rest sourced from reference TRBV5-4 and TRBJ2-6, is ETGVTQSPTHLIKTRGQQVTLRCSSQSGHNTVSWYQQALGQGPQFIFQYYREEENGRGNFPPRFSGLQFPNYSSELNVNALELDDSALYLCASSLGRVGSSGANVLTFGAGSRLTVL.

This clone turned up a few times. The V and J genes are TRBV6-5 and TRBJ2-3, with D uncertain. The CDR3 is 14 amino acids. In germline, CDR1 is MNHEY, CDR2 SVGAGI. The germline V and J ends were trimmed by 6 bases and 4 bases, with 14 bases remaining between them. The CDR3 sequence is CASRGSLPPDTQYF. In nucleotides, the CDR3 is TGTGCCAGCAGGGGCAGCCTACCTCCAGATACGCAGTATTTT.

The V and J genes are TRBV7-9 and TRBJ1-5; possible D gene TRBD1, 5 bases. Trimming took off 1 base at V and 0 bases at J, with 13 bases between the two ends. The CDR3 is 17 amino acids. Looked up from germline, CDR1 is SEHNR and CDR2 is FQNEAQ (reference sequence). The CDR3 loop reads CASSLVGGPYSNQPQHF. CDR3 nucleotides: TGTGCCAGCAGCTTAGTCGGGGGACCATATAGCAATCAGCCCCAGCATTTT. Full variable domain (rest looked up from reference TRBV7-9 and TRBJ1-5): DTGVSQNPRHKITKRGQNVTFRCDPISEHNRLYWYRQTLGQGPEFLTYFQNEAQLEKSRLLSDRFSAERPKGSFSTLEIQRTEQGDSAMYLCASSLVGGPYSNQPQHFGDGTRLSIL.

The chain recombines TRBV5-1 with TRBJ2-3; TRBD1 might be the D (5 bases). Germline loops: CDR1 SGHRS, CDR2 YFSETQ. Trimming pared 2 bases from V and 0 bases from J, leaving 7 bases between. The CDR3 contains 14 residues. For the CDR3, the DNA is TGCGCCAGCAGCTTCGACAGAAGCACAGATACGCAGTATTTT. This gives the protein CASSFDRSTDTQYF.

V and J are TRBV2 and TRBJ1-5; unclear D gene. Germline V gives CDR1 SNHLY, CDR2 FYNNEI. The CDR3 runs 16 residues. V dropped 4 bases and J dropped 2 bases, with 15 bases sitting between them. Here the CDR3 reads CASSALANVGNQPQHF. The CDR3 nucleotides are TGTGCCAGCAGTGCCCTAGCGAACGTTGGCAATCAGCCCCAGCATTTT.

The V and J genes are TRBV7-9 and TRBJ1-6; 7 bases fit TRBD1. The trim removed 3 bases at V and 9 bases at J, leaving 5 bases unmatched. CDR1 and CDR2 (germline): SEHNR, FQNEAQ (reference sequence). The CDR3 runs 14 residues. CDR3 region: CASSLETGTSPLHF. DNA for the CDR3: TGTGCCAGCAGCTTGGAGACAGGGACTTCACCCCTCCACTTT.

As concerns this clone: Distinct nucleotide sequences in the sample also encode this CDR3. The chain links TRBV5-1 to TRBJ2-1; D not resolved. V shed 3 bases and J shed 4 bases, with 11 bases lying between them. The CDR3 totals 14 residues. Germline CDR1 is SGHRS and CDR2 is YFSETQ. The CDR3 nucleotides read TGCGCCAGCAGCTCCCAGACTGGTTACAATGAGCAGTTCTTC. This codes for CASSSQTGYNEQFF.

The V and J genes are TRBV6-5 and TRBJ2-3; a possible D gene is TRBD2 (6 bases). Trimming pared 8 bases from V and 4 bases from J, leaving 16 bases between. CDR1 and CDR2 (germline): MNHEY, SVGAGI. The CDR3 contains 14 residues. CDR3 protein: CASWHRAGPDTQYF. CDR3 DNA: TGTGCCAGCTGGCACCGGGCGGGACCAGATACGCAGTATTTT.

CDR3 DNA: TGCGCCAGCAGCGGGGGCCCGGGGAGCACTGAAGCTTTCTTT. This codes for CASSGGPGSTEAFF. V gene TRBV5-1 combines with J gene TRBJ1-1, with a weak D call TRBD1 (6 bases). This CDR3 is built from 14 residues. CDR1 is SGHRS and CDR2 is YFSETQ in the germline V gene. V lost 4 bases and J lost 4, with 14 bases in between.

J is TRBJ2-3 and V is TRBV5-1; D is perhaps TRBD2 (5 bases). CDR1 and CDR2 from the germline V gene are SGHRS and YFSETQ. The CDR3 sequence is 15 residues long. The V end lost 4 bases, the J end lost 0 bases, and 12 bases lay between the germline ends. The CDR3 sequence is CASSLRTLSTDTQYF. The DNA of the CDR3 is TGCGCCAGCAGCCTAAGGACTTTGAGCACAGATACGCAGTATTTT.

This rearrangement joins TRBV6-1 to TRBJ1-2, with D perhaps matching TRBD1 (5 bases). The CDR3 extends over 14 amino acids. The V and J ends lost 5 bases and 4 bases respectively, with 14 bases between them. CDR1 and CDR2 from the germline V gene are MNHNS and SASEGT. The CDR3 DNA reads TGTGCCAGCAGTATCCCGGGGGGAGGCTATGGCTACACCTTC. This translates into CASSIPGGGYGYTF.

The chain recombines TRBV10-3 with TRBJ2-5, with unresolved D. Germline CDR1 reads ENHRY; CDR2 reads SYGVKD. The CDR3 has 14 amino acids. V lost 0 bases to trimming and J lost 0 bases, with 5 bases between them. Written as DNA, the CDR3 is TGTGCCATCAGTGAGTCTCCAGACCAAGAGACCCAGTACTTC. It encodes CAISESPDQETQYF.

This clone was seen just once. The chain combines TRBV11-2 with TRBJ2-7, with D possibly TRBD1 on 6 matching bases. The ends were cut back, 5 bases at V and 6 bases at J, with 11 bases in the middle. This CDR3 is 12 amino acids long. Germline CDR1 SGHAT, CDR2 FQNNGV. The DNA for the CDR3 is TGTGCCAGCAGCCCCACAGGGCGCGAGCAGTACTTC. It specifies CASSPTGREQYF.

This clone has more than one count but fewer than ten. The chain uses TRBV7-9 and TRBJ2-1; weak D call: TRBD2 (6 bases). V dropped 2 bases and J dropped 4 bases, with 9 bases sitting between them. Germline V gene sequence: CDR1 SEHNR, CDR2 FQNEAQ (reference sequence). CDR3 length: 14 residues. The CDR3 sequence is CASSLRDLYNEQFF. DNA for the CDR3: TGTGCCAGCAGCTTAAGGGACTTATACAATGAGCAGTTCTTC.

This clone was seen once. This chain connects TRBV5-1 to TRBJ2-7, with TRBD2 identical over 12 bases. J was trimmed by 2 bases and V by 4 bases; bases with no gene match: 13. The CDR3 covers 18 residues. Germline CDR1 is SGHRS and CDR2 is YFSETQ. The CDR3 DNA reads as TGCGCCAGCAGCCCTGCCCCTAGCGGGGGGGCCCGCGCCTACGAGCAGTACTTC. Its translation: CASSPAPSGGARAYEQYF.

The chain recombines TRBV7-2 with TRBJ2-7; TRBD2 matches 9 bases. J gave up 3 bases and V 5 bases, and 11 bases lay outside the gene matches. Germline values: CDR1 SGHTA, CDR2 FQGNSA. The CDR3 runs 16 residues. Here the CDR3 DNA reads TGTGCCAGCAGCCCAAGGTTCGGCGGGGGGGACTACGAGCAGTACTTC. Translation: CASSPRFGGGDYEQYF.

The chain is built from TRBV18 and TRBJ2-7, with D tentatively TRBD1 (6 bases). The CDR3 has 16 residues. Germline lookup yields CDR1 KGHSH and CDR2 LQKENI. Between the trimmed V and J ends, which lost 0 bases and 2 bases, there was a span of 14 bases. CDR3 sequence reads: CASSPPPRGFTYEQYF. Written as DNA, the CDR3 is TGTGCCAGCTCACCACCCCCGAGGGGGTTTACCTACGAGCAGTACTTC.

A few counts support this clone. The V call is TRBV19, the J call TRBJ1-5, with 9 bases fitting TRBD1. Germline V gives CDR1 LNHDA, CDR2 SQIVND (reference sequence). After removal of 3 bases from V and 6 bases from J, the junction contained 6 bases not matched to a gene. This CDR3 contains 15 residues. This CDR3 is CASSMRQGGRQPQHF. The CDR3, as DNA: TGTGCCAGTAGTATGCGACAGGGGGGGCGTCAGCCCCAGCATTTT.